The subject of this entry is one T cell receptor (beta chain). The data were obtained in a study of PD-1 blockade in classical Hodgkin lymphoma. TCRdb keeps only in-frame clones here, not all; method: immunoSEQ multiplex PCR. The data contain roughly 32,000 clones, 82% of them singletons. Each of the patients experienced relapse following autologous stem cell transplantation, and their brentuximab vedotin exposure differed. V lost 2 bases and J 5 bases, leaving 10 bases between the germline ends. The V gene's germline CDR1 is SGHTS and CDR2 YDEGEE. The CDR3 is 13 amino acids. The sequence was collected from a human donor with classical Hodgkin lymphoma. The gene calls are TRBV5-8 and TRBJ2-5, with unresolved D. The source material was peripheral blood mononuclear cells (PBMCs), sampled at baseline. CDR3 in DNA: TGTGCCAGCAGCTTTTCTAGTCGGGAGACCCAGTACTTC. Translated, it gives CASSFSSRETQYF.